Listed below are T cell receptor beta chains from one sample, sequenced in a study of cytomegalovirus exposure and HLA in healthy donors. Produced via immunoSEQ multiplex PCR; TCRdb's table is partial and in-frame only. This table lists 120,000 to 150,000 clones. Material: PBMCs. These receptors were collected from a woman younger than 30 in good health and CMV-seronegative. Each CDR3 is given with its conserved first and last residue. D genes are given only for firm matches.

J gene: TRBJ1-5; D gene: NA; V gene: TRBV4-2; CDR3 protein: CASSPDRSNQPQHF; CDR3 DNA: TGTGCCAGCAGCCCGGACAGAAGCAATCAGCCCCAGCATTTT
J gene: TRBJ2-1; D gene: TRBD2; V gene: TRBV4-1; CDR3 protein: CASSQDGASGMVGRSEQFF; CDR3 DNA: TGCGCCAGCAGCCAAGATGGGGCTAGCGGGATGGTCGGGCGCAGTGAGCAGTTCTTC
J gene: TRBJ2-1; D gene: NA; V gene: TRBV19; CDR3 protein: CASRSRGSKVGSYNEQFF; CDR3 DNA: TGTGCCAGTAGATCTCGAGGGAGCAAAGTCGGCTCCTACAATGAGCAGTTCTTC
J gene: TRBJ1-4; D gene: TRBD1; V gene: TRBV7-9; CDR3 protein: CASSFVPPRGRNEKLFF; CDR3 DNA: TGTGCCAGCAGCTTTGTCCCGCCGAGGGGGCGTAATGAAAAACTGTTTTTT
J gene: TRBJ2-5; D gene: NA; V gene: TRBV19; CDR3 protein: CASSSQGRETQYF; CDR3 DNA: TGTGCCAGTAGTTCTCAGGGGAGAGAGACCCAGTACTTC
J gene: TRBJ2-1; D gene: NA; V gene: TRBV11-3; CDR3 protein: CASSLDRYNEQFF; CDR3 DNA: TGTGCCAGCAGCTTAGATCGGTACAATGAGCAGTTCTTC
J gene: TRBJ1-1; D gene: NA; V gene: TRBV6-5; CDR3 protein: CASSFRDGVAFF; CDR3 DNA: TGTGCCAGCAGCTTTCGTGACGGGGTAGCTTTCTTT
J gene: TRBJ2-3; D gene: TRBD2; V gene: TRBV5-5; CDR3 protein: CASSYGTSGNTDTQYF; CDR3 DNA: TGTGCCAGCAGCTATGGGACTAGCGGAAACACAGATACGCAGTATTTT
J gene: TRBJ1-1; D gene: NA; V gene: TRBV6-1; CDR3 protein: CASSGTVNTEAFF; CDR3 DNA: TGTGCCAGCAGTGGGACAGTGAACACTGAAGCTTTCTTT
J gene: TRBJ1-6; D gene: NA; V gene: TRBV19; CDR3 protein: CASSREVAHNSPLHF; CDR3 DNA: TGTGCCAGTTCGAGGGAAGTAGCCCATAATTCACCCCTCCACTTT
J gene: TRBJ1-1; D gene: NA; V gene: TRBV4-2; CDR3 protein: CATSPGPLNTEAFF; CDR3 DNA: TGTGCCACCAGCCCTGGGCCGTTGAACACTGAAGCTTTCTTT
J gene: TRBJ1-2; D gene: TRBD1; V gene: TRBV5-5; CDR3 protein: CASSLEGQGPGYTF; CDR3 DNA: TGTGCCAGCAGCTTGGAGGGACAGGGGCCCGGCTACACCTTC
J gene: TRBJ2-2; D gene: TRBD2; V gene: TRBV19; CDR3 protein: CASRPLAANTGELFF; CDR3 DNA: TGTGCCAGTAGACCGCTAGCGGCGAACACCGGGGAGCTGTTTTTT
J gene: TRBJ2-1; D gene: TRBD2; V gene: TRBV7-9; CDR3 protein: CASSVGALAGGPGEQFF; CDR3 DNA: TGTGCCAGCAGTGTAGGGGCGCTAGCGGGAGGGCCCGGTGAGCAGTTCTTC
J gene: TRBJ2-3; D gene: TRBD1; V gene: TRBV30; CDR3 protein: CAWSEGLTGVTDTQYF; CDR3 DNA: TGTGCCTGGAGCGAAGGGTTGACAGGGGTCACAGATACGCAGTATTTT
J gene: TRBJ1-2; D gene: NA; V gene: TRBV19; CDR3 protein: CASSTATGSYGYTF; CDR3 DNA: TGTGCCAGTAGTACCGCGACAGGCTCCTATGGCTACACCTTC
J gene: TRBJ1-1; D gene: TRBD1; V gene: TRBV7-2; CDR3 protein: CASSFSTGLGEAFF; CDR3 DNA: TGTGCCAGCAGCTTTTCGACAGGGTTGGGTGAAGCTTTCTTT
J gene: TRBJ1-4; D gene: NA; V gene: TRBV27; CDR3 protein: CASSLERNEKLFF; CDR3 DNA: TGTGCCAGCAGTTTGGAGAGGAATGAAAAACTGTTTTTT
J gene: TRBJ1-4; D gene: NA; V gene: TRBV4-1; CDR3 protein: CASSQDGVERSNEKLFF; CDR3 DNA: TGCGCCAGCAGCCAAGATGGGGTGGAGCGGTCTAATGAAAAACTGTTTTTT
J gene: TRBJ2-5; D gene: TRBD2; V gene: TRBV7-6; CDR3 protein: CASSPRIAGGPGETQYF; CDR3 DNA: TGTGCCAGCAGCCCCCGGATAGCGGGAGGGCCTGGAGAGACCCAGTACTTC
J gene: TRBJ2-2; D gene: TRBD1; V gene: TRBV9; CDR3 protein: CASSVAGDRATGELFF; CDR3 DNA: TGTGCCAGCAGCGTAGCTGGGGACAGGGCCACCGGGGAGCTGTTTTTT
J gene: TRBJ1-5; D gene: NA; V gene: TRBV18; CDR3 protein: CASSPPGGYSNQPQHF; CDR3 DNA: TGTGCCAGCTCACCACCTGGGGGGTATAGCAATCAGCCCCAGCATTTT
J gene: TRBJ2-5; D gene: NA; V gene: TRBV25-1; CDR3 protein: CASSIQETQYF; CDR3 DNA: TGTGCCAGCAGTATACAGGAGACCCAGTACTTC
J gene: TRBJ2-5; D gene: NA; V gene: TRBV19; CDR3 protein: CASSIGQSRKTQYF; CDR3 DNA: TGTGCCAGTAGTATTGGACAGTCCAGGAAGACCCAGTACTTC
J gene: TRBJ2-3; D gene: NA; V gene: TRBV6-5; CDR3 protein: CASSYKAGDTQYF; CDR3 DNA: TGTGCCAGCAGTTACAAAGCGGGAGATACGCAGTATTTT
J gene: TRBJ2-7; D gene: TRBD2; V gene: TRBV29-1; CDR3 protein: CSIIFGTSGTSSYEQYF; CDR3 DNA: TGCAGCATCATCTTCGGGACTAGCGGGACTAGCTCCTACGAGCAGTACTTC
J gene: TRBJ2-3; D gene: TRBD2; V gene: TRBV5-4; CDR3 protein: CASSPPSGRLYTQYF; CDR3 DNA: TGTGCCAGCAGCCCTCCTAGCGGGAGGCTGTATACGCAGTATTTT
J gene: TRBJ1-4; D gene: NA; V gene: TRBV10-3; CDR3 protein: CAISEDKGEKLFF; CDR3 DNA: TGTGCCATCAGTGAAGACAAAGGAGAAAAACTGTTTTTT
J gene: TRBJ1-1; D gene: TRBD1; V gene: TRBV7-6; CDR3 protein: CASSLLRQGALNTEAFF; CDR3 DNA: TGTGCCAGCAGCTTACTCAGACAGGGGGCTCTGAACACTGAAGCTTTCTTT
J gene: TRBJ2-5; D gene: NA; V gene: TRBV18; CDR3 protein: CASSPRTGETQYF; CDR3 DNA: TGTGCCAGCTCACCACGTACAGGGGAGACCCAGTACTTC
J gene: TRBJ2-7; D gene: TRBD2; V gene: TRBV6-1; CDR3 protein: CASSEALGTSNIYEQYF; CDR3 DNA: TGTGCCAGCAGTGAAGCGCTCGGGACTAGCAATATATACGAGCAGTACTTC
J gene: TRBJ1-3; D gene: NA; V gene: TRBV7-9; CDR3 protein: CASNNGGFSGNTIYF; CDR3 DNA: TGTGCCAGCAACAATGGGGGCTTCAGTGGAAACACCATATATTTT
J gene: TRBJ1-4; D gene: TRBD1; V gene: TRBV19; CDR3 protein: CASSARDRGVTNEKLFF; CDR3 DNA: TGTGCCAGTAGTGCCCGGGACAGGGGTGTAACTAATGAAAAACTGTTTTTT
J gene: TRBJ2-3; D gene: TRBD2; V gene: TRBV27; CDR3 protein: CASSHQKTPGTSRDTQYF; CDR3 DNA: TGTGCCAGCAGTCATCAAAAAACCCCCGGGACTAGCAGAGATACGCAGTATTTT
J gene: TRBJ1-6; D gene: NA; V gene: TRBV11-3; CDR3 protein: CASSLSTGSYSPLHF; CDR3 DNA: TGTGCCAGCAGCTTATCAACAGGGTCTTATTCACCCCTCCACTTT
J gene: TRBJ2-6; D gene: NA; V gene: TRBV5-4; CDR3 protein: CASSTINLGLSGANVLTF; CDR3 DNA: TGTGCCAGCAGCACAATAAATCTAGGCCTCTCAGGGGCCAACGTCCTGACTTTC
J gene: TRBJ2-3; D gene: TRBD2; V gene: TRBV29-1; CDR3 protein: CSVTSGTGTDTQYF; CDR3 DNA: TGCAGCGTCACTAGCGGGACGGGCACAGATACGCAGTATTTT
J gene: TRBJ2-1; D gene: TRBD1; V gene: TRBV12-5; CDR3 protein: CASGQDRGLYNEQFF; CDR3 DNA: TGTGCTAGTGGCCAGGACAGGGGCTTATACAATGAGCAGTTCTTC
J gene: TRBJ2-5; D gene: TRBD1; V gene: TRBV7-7; CDR3 protein: CASSLDRGERETQYF; CDR3 DNA: TGTGCTAGCAGCTTGGACAGGGGGGAAAGAGAGACCCAGTACTTC
J gene: TRBJ1-4; D gene: TRBD1; V gene: TRBV7-2; CDR3 protein: CASSLVDRTNEKLFF; CDR3 DNA: TGTGCCAGCAGCTTAGTGGACAGGACTAATGAAAAACTGTTTTTT
J gene: TRBJ2-3; D gene: NA; V gene: TRBV7-3; CDR3 protein: CASSQDHSGAQYF; CDR3 DNA: TGTGCCAGCAGCCAAGATCACTCGGGGGCGCAGTATTTT
J gene: TRBJ2-1; D gene: NA; V gene: TRBV15; CDR3 protein: CATSREAADYNEQFF; CDR3 DNA: TGTGCCACCAGCAGAGAGGCAGCGGACTACAATGAGCAGTTCTTC
J gene: TRBJ2-3; D gene: NA; V gene: TRBV7-7; CDR3 protein: CASSPQQLSTDTQYF; CDR3 DNA: TGTGCCAGCAGCCCTCAACAACTATCCACAGATACGCAGTATTTT
J gene: TRBJ2-7; D gene: NA; V gene: TRBV19; CDR3 protein: CASSSKASEYEQYF; CDR3 DNA: TGTGCCAGTAGCTCGAAGGCTAGCGAGTACGAGCAGTACTTC
J gene: TRBJ1-4; D gene: NA; V gene: TRBV29-1; CDR3 protein: CSASGFSNEKLFF; CDR3 DNA: TGCAGCGCCTCCGGGTTCTCCAATGAAAAACTGTTTTTT
J gene: TRBJ1-3; D gene: TRBD1; V gene: TRBV4-1; CDR3 protein: CASSPTGGHSGNTIYF; CDR3 DNA: TGCGCCAGCAGTCCAACAGGGGGCCATTCTGGAAACACCATATATTTT
J gene: TRBJ2-1; D gene: TRBD2; V gene: TRBV28; CDR3 protein: CASSPLGLAGDGSEQFF; CDR3 DNA: TGTGCCAGCAGTCCGCTCGGACTAGCGGGAGACGGTAGTGAGCAGTTCTTC
J gene: TRBJ2-1; D gene: TRBD2; V gene: TRBV7-6; CDR3 protein: CASSLGSGGNEQFF; CDR3 DNA: TGTGCCAGCAGCTTGGGATCGGGAGGCAATGAGCAGTTCTTC
J gene: TRBJ2-1; D gene: TRBD2; V gene: TRBV6-5; CDR3 protein: CASTTGLADNEQFF; CDR3 DNA: TGTGCCAGCACTACGGGACTAGCGGACAATGAGCAGTTCTTC
J gene: TRBJ2-3; D gene: TRBD1; V gene: TRBV4-1; CDR3 protein: CASSQDPGQEWDTQYF; CDR3 DNA: TGCGCCAGCAGCCAAGACCCGGGACAGGAATGGGATACGCAGTATTTT
J gene: TRBJ1-4; D gene: TRBD1; V gene: TRBV4-2; CDR3 protein: CASSVAGTGATNEKLFF; CDR3 DNA: TGTGCCAGCAGCGTTGCCGGGACAGGGGCCACTAATGAAAAACTGTTTTTT
J gene: TRBJ1-4; D gene: NA; V gene: TRBV5-1; CDR3 protein: CASSLAREANEKLFF; CDR3 DNA: TGCGCCAGCAGCTTGGCCCGGGAAGCTAATGAAAAACTGTTTTTT